The 27 T cell receptor beta chains given below trace back to one sample, sequenced in a study of T cells in Graves' hyperthyroidism and ophthalmopathy. TCR beta CDR3 regions were amplified from RNA. TCR CDR3 regions were first amplified by RT-PCR with HTBI primers. Each CDR3 protein is one row after TCRdb ran MiXCR on the multiplex PCR reads. The table lists 700,000 or so distinct CDR3 sequences, 15% to 20% of them singletons. The material sequenced was blood. These receptors originate from a man aged 18 to 35 with Graves' hyperthyroidism.

This chain joins TRBV11-1 and TRBJ2-1; possibly TRBD1 for D (5 bases). CDR3 length: 17 residues. Per the germline V gene, CDR1 is SGHAT and CDR2 is FQDESV (reference sequence). The ends were cut back, 1 base at V and 0 bases at J, with 13 bases in the middle. CDR3 amino acids: CASSLEGPRSSYNEQFF. In DNA form, the CDR3 reads TGTGCCAGCAGCTTAGAGGGGCCTAGGAGCTCCTACAATGAGCAGTTCTTC.

This clonotype was recorded many times. The rearrangement joins TRBV12-3 or TRBV12-4 to TRBJ2-1; 8 bases fit TRBD1. V shed 2 bases, J shed 12 bases, and the junction held 12 bases outside the gene matches. The CDR3 sequence is 15 residues long. The CDR3 DNA is TGTGCCAGCAGTTTATCCCCGGACAGGGTACAAAGGCAGTTCTTC. Protein sequence: CASSLSPDRVQRQFF.

Many counts were recorded for this clonotype. The rearrangement uses TRBV12-3 or TRBV12-4 and TRBJ2-3; the match to TRBD1 covers 11 bases. The CDR3 loop spans 18 amino acids. V lost 6 bases to trimming and J lost 2 bases; unmatched junction nucleotides: 13. The CDR3 is CASRATAGTGGPTDTQYF. The DNA of the CDR3 is TGTGCCAGCAGAGCTACCGCCGGGACAGGGGGGCCCACAGATACGCAGTATTTT.

The chain has TRBV30 and TRBJ1-1, with 7 bases aligning to TRBD1. The V gene's germline CDR1 is GTSNPN and CDR2 SVGIG (reference sequence). V lost 7 bases to trimming and J lost 6 bases; unmatched junction nucleotides: 23. The CDR3 is 17 residues long. In DNA, the CDR3 is TGTGCCTCCGCCAGAGGGGGCGAAACACCTCCGGTTGCTGAAGCTTTCTTT. This codes for CASARGGETPPVAEAFF.

This clonotype has more than one count but fewer than ten. The chain recombines TRBV19 with TRBJ2-1; D assignment may be TRBD1 or TRBD2 (5 bases each). V was cut by 9 bases and J by 6 bases, with 18 bases left in between. Germline V CDR1 and CDR2: LNHDA, SQIVND (reference sequence). The CDR3 is 14 amino acids. The CDR3 nucleotides are TGTGCCAGCACCAAAGGGGCGGGCCTCAATGAGCAGTTCTTC. Its protein product is CASTKGAGLNEQFF.

Only a few counts were recorded for this clonotype. The rearrangement joins TRBV10-3 to TRBJ2-2; D is ambiguous. This CDR3 is built from 15 residues. Germline CDR1 and CDR2: ENHRY and SYGVKD. Trimming took 0 bases from V and 1 from J, leaving 6 bases between them. The CDR3: CAISESYGNTGELFF. Here the CDR3 DNA reads TGTGCCATCAGTGAGTCGTACGGGAACACCGGGGAGCTGTTTTTT.

This clonotype was seen at least ten times. The V call is TRBV12-3 or TRBV12-4, the J call TRBJ2-1; the match to TRBD2 covers 7 bases. This CDR3 is built from 14 residues. J was trimmed by 0 bases and V by 6 bases; bases with no gene match: 2. The CDR3 nucleotides read TGTGCCAGCAGAAGCGGGACCTCCTACAATGAGCAGTTCTTC. The encoded protein is CASRSGTSYNEQFF.

This clonotype was found many times. The rearrangement joins TRBV6-2 or TRBV6-3 to TRBJ2-2; the match to TRBD2 covers 7 bases. V shed 6 bases and J 9 bases; nucleotides not matched to a gene: 13. This CDR3 has 15 residues. CDR1 MNHEY and CDR2 SVGEGT come from the germline V gene. Here the CDR3 reads CASRLSGAPHRELFF. CDR3 coding DNA: TGTGCCAGCAGACTCAGCGGGGCCCCTCATAGGGAGCTGTTTTTT.

This clonotype was seen more than once but under ten times. V usage is TRBV28 and J usage is TRBJ2-2; D is uncertain. CDR1 is MDHEN and CDR2 is SYDVKM in the germline V gene. The length of the CDR3 is 13 residues. Trimming took 7 bases from V and 6 from J, leaving 12 bases between them. The CDR3 sequence: CASIAYRPGELFF. The CDR3 coding sequence is TGTGCCAGCATCGCGTACCGACCCGGGGAGCTGTTTTTT.

This clonotype was counted between two and nine times. The chain carries TRBV20-1 and TRBJ1-1, with unresolved D. Germline V gene sequence: CDR1 DFQATT, CDR2 SNEGSKA (reference sequence). The CDR3 totals 14 residues. V shed 5 bases and J shed 7 bases, with 20 bases lying between them. CDR3 bases: TGCAGTGCTTCCCTGTTACAAGGATTTGGTGAAGCTTTCTTT. It encodes CSASLLQGFGEAFF.

This clonotype appeared a few times. This chain links TRBV4-1 with TRBJ2-3; D uncertain. The CDR3 is made up of 13 amino acids. Germline CDR1 and CDR2: MGHRA and YSYEKL. Trimming took 4 bases from V and 6 from J, leaving 11 bases between them. The CDR3 sequence is CASSPIGVDTQYF. The CDR3 nucleotides are TGCGCCAGCAGCCCAATCGGAGTTGATACGCAGTATTTT.

The table lists this clonotype with many counts. The genes are TRBV2 and TRBJ2-7; maybe TRBD2 (6 bases). The V end was cut by 3 bases, the J end by 2 bases, with 14 bases between. The CDR3 length is 15 residues. Germline assignment: CDR1 SNHLY and CDR2 FYNNEI. The CDR3 region is CASSESSRGTYEQYF. The CDR3 coding sequence is TGTGCCAGCAGTGAGTCCTCCCGGGGGACCTACGAGCAGTACTTC.

Many counts were recorded for this clonotype. The V call is TRBV28, the J call TRBJ2-7; 10 bases are a match to TRBD1. The CDR3 contains 17 residues. Per the germline V gene, CDR1 is MDHEN and CDR2 is SYDVKM. Trimming removed 5 bases from V and 1 base from J; junction bases left unmatched: 11. The chain's CDR3 is CASSLPGTGEISYEQYF. The CDR3 coding sequence is TGTGCCAGCAGTCTCCCGGGGACAGGGGAGATTTCCTACGAGCAGTACTTC.

This clonotype appeared a few times. The CDR3 is CASSVRGGRVDTQYF. CDR3 in DNA: TGCGCCAGCAGCGTACGGGGCGGGAGAGTGGATACGCAGTATTTT. The chain is built from TRBV4-1 and TRBJ2-3, with 7 bases fitting TRBD2. Germline values: CDR1 MGHRA, CDR2 YSYEKL. The CDR3 consists of 15 residues. With 5 bases clipped from V and 6 bases from J, the junction kept 11 bases outside the gene matches.

The chain uses TRBV7-3 and TRBJ1-3; possible D gene TRBD1, 5 bases. The germline V and J ends were trimmed by 8 bases and 0 bases, with 11 bases remaining between them. In germline, CDR1 is SGHTA, CDR2 FQGTGA. CDR3 length: 14 residues. The chain's CDR3 is CASYRQSSGNTIYF. The CDR3 bases are TGTGCCAGCTACCGACAGAGCTCTGGAAACACCATATATTTT.

This clonotype showed up many times. This chain connects TRBV6-2 or TRBV6-3 to TRBJ2-7; 9 nucleotides agree with TRBD2. The CDR3 runs 15 residues. V lost 0 bases and J lost 5; bases outside the gene matches: 5. CDR1 is MNHEY, CDR2 SVGEGT, per germline. This CDR3 reads CASSYSEAGGDEQYF. The CDR3 DNA follows: TGTGCCAGCAGTTACTCGGAAGCGGGAGGCGACGAGCAGTACTTC.

This clonotype has only one observation. V and J are TRBV28 and TRBJ1-3, with D uncertain. Germline V lookup: CDR1 MDHEN, CDR2 SYDVKM. This CDR3 region has 17 residues. Trimming stripped 1 base from V and 0 bases from J, with 13 bases between. Written as DNA, the CDR3 is TGTGCCAGCAGTTTATCGGACCTCTCATCCTCTGGAAACACCATATATTTT. It specifies CASSLSDLSSSGNTIYF.

In its sample, this clonotype was seen many times. The genes are TRBV28 and TRBJ2-2; 9 bases are a match to TRBD2. The V gene's germline CDR1 is MDHEN and CDR2 SYDVKM. The CDR3 sequence is 18 residues long. With V trimmed by 5 bases and J by 5 bases, 15 bases remained unmatched. For the CDR3, the DNA is TGTGCCAGCAGTCCCTGGACTAGCGCCCAGGGTTGGACCGGGGAGCTGTTTTTT. Its translation is CASSPWTSAQGWTGELFF.

The table lists this clonotype with a few counts. The chain links TRBV6-1 to TRBJ1-5; D is unresolved. V gave up 0 bases and J gave up 7 bases, with 16 bases separating them. CDR1 and CDR2 from the germline V gene are MNHNS and SASEGT. CDR3 size: 16 residues. The CDR3 sequence is CASSEAGWGTRQPQHF. The CDR3 bases are TGTGCCAGCAGTGAAGCAGGGTGGGGTACACGGCAGCCCCAGCATTTT.

This clonotype was seen only a few times. The chain uses TRBV2 and TRBJ2-1, with TRBD2 identical over 9 bases. V dropped 8 bases and J dropped 0; count of bases not matched to a gene: 8. There are 16 residues in the CDR3. Per the germline V gene, CDR1 is SNHLY and CDR2 is FYNNEI. This CDR3 reads CASGSSGGNSYNEQFF. DNA of the CDR3: TGTGCCAGCGGCAGTAGCGGGGGAAACTCCTACAATGAGCAGTTCTTC.

Regarding this clonotype: This may come from a read error, since a much larger clone is one base off. This chain connects TRBV4-2 to TRBJ2-7; the match to TRBD1 covers 9 bases. CDR3 size: 19 residues. Germline assignment: CDR1 LGHNA and CDR2 YNFKEQ. The V and J ends lost 5 bases and 2 bases, in that order; junction bases with no gene match: 19. The CDR3 is CASSVDGQGPADFTYEQYF. The CDR3 DNA is TGTGCCAGCAGCGTTGACGGACAGGGGCCAGCGGACTTCACCTACGAGCAGTACTTC.

This clonotype has a count of ten or more. V is TRBV7-2 and J is TRBJ2-5; perhaps D is TRBD1 or TRBD2 (5 bases each). CDR3 length: 15 amino acids. V lost 4 bases and J 4 bases, leaving 16 bases between the germline ends. Germline-derived CDR1 and CDR2 are SGHTA and FQGNSA. The chain's CDR3 is CASSSNGRGTETQYF. The DNA of the CDR3 is TGTGCCAGCAGCTCTAACGGCCGGGGCACAGAGACCCAGTACTTC.

Worth noting for this clonotype: A much larger clone lies a single base off, so this may be a read error. J is TRBJ1-3 and V is TRBV28, with D possibly being TRBD1 (5 bases). Per germline, CDR1 MDHEN and CDR2 SYDVKM. The CDR3 covers 16 residues. V shed 4 bases and J shed 2 bases, with 15 bases lying between them. In nucleotides, the CDR3 is TGTGCCAGCAGTTCCACGGGCGGGGGGACTGGAAACACCATATATTTT. It yields the protein CASSSTGGGTGNTIYF.

This clonotype came up many times. The chain has TRBV27 and TRBJ2-5, with D possibly being TRBD1 or TRBD2 (5 bases each). In germline, CDR1 is MNHEY, CDR2 SMNVEV (reference sequence). Trimming removed 5 bases at V and 2 bases at J, with 12 bases between. The CDR3 is 14 amino acids. CDR3 amino acids: CASSGRDPQETQYF. CDR3 DNA: TGTGCCAGCAGTGGCCGGGACCCTCAAGAGACCCAGTACTTC.

CDR3 DNA sequence: TGTGCCAGCAGTTTAAATTCAGGGGCCACTGAAGCTTTCTTT. The encoded protein is CASSLNSGATEAFF. This chain uses TRBV27 with TRBJ1-1, with D maybe TRBD1 (6 bases). V was pared by 2 bases and J by 4 bases, with 11 bases between. Looked up from germline, CDR1 is MNHEY and CDR2 is SMNVEV (reference sequence). The CDR3 has 14 residues.

The J gene is TRBJ2-2, the V gene TRBV4-1; D is possibly TRBD2 (6 bases). The V gene's germline CDR1 is MGHRA and CDR2 YSYEKL. Trimming stripped 6 bases from V and 2 bases from J, with 16 bases between. The CDR3 covers 16 residues. DNA of the CDR3: TGCGCCAGCAGTCACCCGGCTAGCGTCAACACCGGGGAGCTGTTTTTT. Translation: CASSHPASVNTGELFF.

This rearrangement joins TRBV7-9 to TRBJ2-1, with TRBD2 matching over 7 bases. CDR3 length: 16 amino acids. The J segment lost 0 bases and the V segment lost 5 bases, leaving 7 bases of the junction unmatched. Germline V gene data show CDR1 as SEHNR and CDR2 as FQNEAQ (reference sequence). CDR3 DNA sequence: TGTGCCAGCAGCCCCGCCCCGGGGGGCTCCTACAATGAGCAGTTCTTC. Its protein product is CASSPAPGGSYNEQFF.